This T cell receptor (beta chain) was sequenced in a study of Graves' ophthalmopathy and Graves' hyperthyroidism. Germline loops: CDR1 MGHRA, CDR2 YSYEKL. This CDR3 comprises 18 residues. V was pared by 3 bases and J by 3 bases, with 24 bases between. A remark on this clonotype: Its antigen is not identified.

Investigators amplified TCR beta CDR3 regions from RNA transcripts. RT-PCR in the first round used HTBI primers; a second-round multiplex PCR followed. TCRdb independently ran MiXCR on the multiplex PCR reads; one entry per CDR3 protein. The table shows about 550,000 distinct CDR3 sequences, with less than 40% occurring only once. Study outcomes and limitations: Blood also harbored most expanded thyroid clonotypes above 0.001 frequency. Discriminating ophthalmopathy from stable hyperthyroidism, a 13-signature model attained a sensitivity of about 89% and a specificity of almost 83%.

Among the hyperthyroidism patients, all were newly diagnosed, aged 18 to 65, with under 2 months' duration. Input material: peripheral blood or thyroid tissue (not recorded which). The chain joins TRBV4-1 to TRBJ2-7, with D perhaps matching TRBD1 (6 bases). This TCR derives from an adult man with Graves' hyperthyroidism. This CDR3 is CASSQDSALHLGDYEQYF. CDR3 DNA sequence: TGCGCCAGCAGCCAGGACAGCGCTCTCCACCTAGGGGACTACGAGCAGTACTTC.